A selection of T cell receptor beta chains follows, all from one sample in a study of patients and donors after allogeneic stem cell transplantation. TCRdb reprocessed the RT-PCR reads with MiXCR, giving one entry per CDR3 protein. Seen here are some 10,000 distinct CDR3 sequences, less than 25% observed once, and the top ten hold about 50%. Sequenced: blood, either unsorted or a sorted T cell fraction (not recorded which). These receptor sequences come from a human donor who was either an allogeneic HSCT recipient or a stem cell or donor lymphocyte infusion donor (not recorded which). It is not recorded whose cells these are; they may come from a transplant donor. Both conserved end residues are part of each CDR3. A D gene is named only where the DNA matches it firmly. Clone size is given for some rows only: seen once, a few or many times, or a class if the clone is expanded.

TRBJ2-2 | few | NA | TRBV5-1 | CASSGKPGELFF | TGCGCCAGTTCAGGGAAGCCCGGGGAGCTGTTTTTT
TRBJ2-3 | few | NA | TRBV5-6 | CASSLIGLGGDTQYF | TGTGCCAGCAGCTTAATTGGTCTAGGAGGGGATACGCAGTATTTT
TRBJ2-1 | many | NA | TRBV7-9 | CATSRGVVQFF | TGTGCCACCTCAAGGGGGGTTGTGCAGTTCTTC
TRBJ1-2 | medium-sized | NA | TRBV20-1 | CSASRAKGPYYGYTF | TGCAGTGCTTCCAGAGCCAAAGGCCCGTACTATGGCTACACCTTC
TRBJ2-3 | NA | TRBD2 | TRBV3-1 | CASSQESSGGPSNTQYF | TGTGCCAGCAGCCAAGAATCCAGCGGGGGGCCTTCAAATACGCAGTATTTT
TRBJ1-3 | NA | NA | TRBV12-3/TRBV12-4 | CASRSKGSGNTIYF | TGTGCCAGCAGGTCTAAGGGGTCTGGAAACACCATATATTTT
TRBJ1-1 | few | NA | TRBV12-3/TRBV12-4 | CASSLLTGPNTEAFF | TGTGCCAGCAGCTTACTTACAGGGCCGAACACTGAAGCTTTCTTT
TRBJ1-3 | NA | NA | TRBV5-1 | CASRRVGHSGNTIYF | TGCGCCAGCAGAAGAGTGGGGCACTCTGGAAACACCATATATTTT
TRBJ1-3 | many | TRBD1 | TRBV7-9 | CASSPDRGFGNTIYF | TGTGCCAGCAGCCCAGACAGGGGATTCGGAAACACCATATATTTT
TRBJ1-3 | NA | NA | TRBV3-1 | CASSQVSLAGEFAHSGNTIYF | TGTGCCAGCAGCCAAGTGTCCCTGGCAGGGGAATTCGCGCACTCTGGAAACACCATATATTTT
TRBJ2-2 | few | NA | TRBV4-3 | CASSQTVQGTGELFF | TGCGCCAGCAGCCAAACGGTCCAGGGCACCGGGGAGCTGTTTTTT
TRBJ2-2 | few | TRBD2 | TRBV12-3/TRBV12-4 | CASRRLAGTGGELFF | TGTGCCAGCAGGCGACTAGCGGGGACAGGCGGGGAGCTGTTTTTT
TRBJ2-3 | NA | TRBD2 | TRBV25-1 | CASSKRGPGGTDTQYF | TGTGCCAGTTCCAAGCGGGGCCCGGGTGGCACAGATACGCAGTATTTT
TRBJ1-2 | NA | NA | TRBV12-3/TRBV12-4 | CASSMGEGQELGYTF | TGTGCCAGCAGTATGGGGGAGGGCCAGGAGCTAGGCTACACCTTC
TRBJ1-1 | few | NA | TRBV29-1 | CSVGEMNTEAFF | TGCAGCGTTGGAGAAATGAACACTGAAGCTTTCTTT
TRBJ2-3 | few | TRBD2 | TRBV11-2 | CASSSTGTSGTDTQYF | TGTGCCAGCAGCTCGACCGGGACTAGCGGCACAGATACGCAGTATTTT
TRBJ2-3 | few | TRBD1 | TRBV5-1 | CASSLIQGPDTQYF | TGCGCCAGCAGCTTGATACAGGGGCCAGATACGCAGTATTTT
TRBJ1-1 | many | NA | TRBV3-1 | CASSPREVNTEAFF | TGTGCCAGCAGTCCCAGGGAAGTGAACACTGAAGCTTTCTTT
TRBJ2-1 | NA | NA | TRBV19 | CASSIDRDEQFF | TGTGCCAGTAGTATAGATCGAGATGAGCAGTTCTTC
TRBJ1-5 | NA | NA | TRBV12-3/TRBV12-4 | CASSPSLLADSNQPQHF | TGTGCCAGCAGTCCCTCTTTGTTGGCCGATAGCAATCAGCCCCAGCATTTT
TRBJ1-1 | few | NA | TRBV18 | CASSARSETLAFF | TGTGCCAGCTCAGCACGGTCAGAAACCTTGGCTTTCTTT
TRBJ1-2 | many | TRBD1 | TRBV4-1 | CASSQAGQGIGYGYTF | TGCGCCAGCAGCCAAGCCGGACAGGGAATAGGGTATGGCTACACCTTC
TRBJ2-3 | NA | NA | TRBV12-3/TRBV12-4 | CASSLVKAKQYF | TGTGCCAGCAGTTTAGTAAAGGCTAAGCAGTATTTT
TRBJ2-5 | NA | NA | TRBV18 | CASSQELQETQYF | TGTGCCAGCTCACAAGAGCTTCAAGAGACCCAGTACTTC
TRBJ1-4 | NA | TRBD1 | TRBV20-1 | CSGGGTGNEKLFF | TGCAGTGGAGGGGGCACTGGGAATGAAAAACTGTTTTTT
TRBJ2-1 | medium-sized | TRBD1 | TRBV7-9 | CASSLDGTGSNEQFF | TGTGCCAGCAGCTTAGACGGGACAGGGTCCAATGAGCAGTTCTTC
TRBJ2-3 | NA | TRBD2 | TRBV5-1 | CASSLVPLAGAITDTQYF | TGCGCCAGCAGCTTGGTCCCCCTAGCGGGGGCCATCACAGATACGCAGTATTTT
TRBJ1-1 | medium-sized | NA | TRBV5-1 | CASSFRDTEAFF | TGCGCCAGCAGCTTCAGGGACACTGAAGCTTTCTTT
TRBJ2-3 | many | TRBD2 | TRBV4-1 | CASSESPGLTNSFTDTQYF | TGCGCCAGCAGCGAATCCCCGGGACTAACCAATTCATTCACAGATACGCAGTATTTT